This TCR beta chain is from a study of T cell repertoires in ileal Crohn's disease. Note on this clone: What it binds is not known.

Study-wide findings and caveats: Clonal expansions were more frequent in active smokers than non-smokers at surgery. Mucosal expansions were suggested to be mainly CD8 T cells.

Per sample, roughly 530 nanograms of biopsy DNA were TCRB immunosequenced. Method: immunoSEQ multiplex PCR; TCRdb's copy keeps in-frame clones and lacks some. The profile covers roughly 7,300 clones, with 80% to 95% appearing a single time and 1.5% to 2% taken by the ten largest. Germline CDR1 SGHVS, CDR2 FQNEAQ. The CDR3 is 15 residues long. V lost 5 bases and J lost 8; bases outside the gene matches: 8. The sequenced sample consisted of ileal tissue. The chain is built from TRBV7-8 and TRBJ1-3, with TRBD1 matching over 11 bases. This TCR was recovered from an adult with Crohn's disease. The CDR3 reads CASSQTDRGLDTIYF. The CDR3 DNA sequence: TGTGCCAGCAGCCAGACGGACAGGGGGCTAGACACCATATATTTT.